The sequence of this T cell receptor beta chain was determined in a study of read filtering for tumor transcriptome and immune sequencing. Across the study: TCR-mapped reads were about 4.05 to 11 million with IR-seq versus about 85 to 1273 with RNA-seq. Study-wide results and caveats: The sorted CD138-negative fraction was a mixed bone marrow immune population, not purified T cells.

This library used approximately 0.4 ug RNA and molecular barcoded adaptors spanning alpha/delta and beta/gamma chains. TCRdb itself ran the reads through MiXCR, one entry per CDR3 protein. The table records some 130,000 distinct CDR3 sequences, 13% of them present only once. Trimming stripped 4 bases from V and 5 bases from J, with 14 bases between. The germline CDR1 and CDR2 sequences are LGHDT and YNNKEL (reference sequence). The CDR3 is 14 residues long. Ten or more counts support this clonotype. Antigen: not known. This chain connects TRBV3-1 to TRBJ2-5; D unresolved. The clonotype was recovered from a donor at least 40 years old with multiple myeloma. Specimen: a population of CD138-negative cells sorted from bone marrow. The chain's CDR3 is CASSRPSGRETQYF. As DNA, the CDR3 is TGTGCCAGCAGCCGTCCGTCTGGACGGGAGACCCAGTACTTC.